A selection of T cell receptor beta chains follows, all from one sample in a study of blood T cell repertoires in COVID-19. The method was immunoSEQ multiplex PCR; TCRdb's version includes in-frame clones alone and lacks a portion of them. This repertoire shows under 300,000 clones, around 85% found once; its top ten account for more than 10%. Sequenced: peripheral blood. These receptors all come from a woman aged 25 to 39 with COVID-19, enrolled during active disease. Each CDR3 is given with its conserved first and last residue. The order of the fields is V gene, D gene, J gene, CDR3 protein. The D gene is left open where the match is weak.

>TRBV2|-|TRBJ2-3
CASSPPFTDTQYF
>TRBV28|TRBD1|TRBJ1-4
CASSLPGTGREKLFF
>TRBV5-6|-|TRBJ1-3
CASSAGQSSSPADTIYF
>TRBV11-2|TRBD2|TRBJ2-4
CASSLDLAGAQCF
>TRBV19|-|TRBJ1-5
CASRIGSRSNQPQHF
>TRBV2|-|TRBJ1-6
CAGGRGANSPLHF
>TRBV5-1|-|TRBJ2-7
CASSPGTPGSYEQYF
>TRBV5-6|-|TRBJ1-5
CASSWGQTGEPQHF
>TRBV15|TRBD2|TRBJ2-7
CATSRAGGEQYF
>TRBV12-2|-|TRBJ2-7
CASIPKDSGVLYEQYF
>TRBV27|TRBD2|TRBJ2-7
CASSFGGLAASYEQYF
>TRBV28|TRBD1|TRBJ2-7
CASSPIGTGNEQYF
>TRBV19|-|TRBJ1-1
CASSPQITGVNTEAFF
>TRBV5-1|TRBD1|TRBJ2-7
CASSYRTGRNSYEQYF
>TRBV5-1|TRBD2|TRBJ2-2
CASSLEAGGPGELFF
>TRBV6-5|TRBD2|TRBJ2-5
CASSSGLGEGTQYF
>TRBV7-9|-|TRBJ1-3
CASSPPGSGNTIYF
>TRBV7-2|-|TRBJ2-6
CASSLGDSGANVLTF
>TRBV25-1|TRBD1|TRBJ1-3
CASSDRGGGNTIYF
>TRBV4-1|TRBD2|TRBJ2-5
CASSPSGAETQYF
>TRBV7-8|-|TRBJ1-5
CASSRNRASNQPQHF
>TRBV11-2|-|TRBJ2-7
CASMEGGEPDYEQYF
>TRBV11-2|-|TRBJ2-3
CASSHTDTQYF
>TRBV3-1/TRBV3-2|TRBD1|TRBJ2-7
CASSPIFGTAYEQYF
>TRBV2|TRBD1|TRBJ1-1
CASSEWGRGIVRTEAFF
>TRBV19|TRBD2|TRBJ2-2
CASSIGWLAGANTGELFF
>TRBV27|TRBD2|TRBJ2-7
CASSLGGGYEQYF
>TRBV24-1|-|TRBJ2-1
CATSDLRGLQFF
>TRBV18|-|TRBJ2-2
CASSLQGNGELFF
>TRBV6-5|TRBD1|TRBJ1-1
CASRPDRGTEAFF
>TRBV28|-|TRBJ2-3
CASYGQYTDTQYF
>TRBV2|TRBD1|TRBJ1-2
CATSRDSNYGYTF
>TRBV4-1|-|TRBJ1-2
CASSQDLVVAYF
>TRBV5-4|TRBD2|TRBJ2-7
CASSFPGGEPNYEQYF
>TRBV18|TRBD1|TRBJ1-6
CASSPTQGAEYNSPLHF
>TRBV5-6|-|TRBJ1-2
CASSHYRGSTNYGYTF
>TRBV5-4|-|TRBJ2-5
CASSRDLRTQYF
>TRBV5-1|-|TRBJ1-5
CASSLLGGYDQPQHF
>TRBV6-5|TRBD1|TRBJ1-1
CASPRTGLTNTEAFF
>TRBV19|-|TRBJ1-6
CDGGDSPLHF
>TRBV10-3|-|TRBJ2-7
CAISELEGSYEQYF
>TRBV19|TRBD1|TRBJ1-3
CATLGDRVPFGNTIYF
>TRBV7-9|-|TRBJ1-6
CASGNSAALHF
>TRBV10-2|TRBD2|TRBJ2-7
CASRRGGPDYEQYF
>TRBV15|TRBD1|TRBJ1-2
CATSREGTGSYGYTF
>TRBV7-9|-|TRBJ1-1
CASSSGYDTEAFF
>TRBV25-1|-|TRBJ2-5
CASSEPGETQYF
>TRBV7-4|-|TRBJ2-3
CASSLEETGGGTDTQYF
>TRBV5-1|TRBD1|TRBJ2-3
CASSSGTASLTDTQYF
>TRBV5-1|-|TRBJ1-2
CASSFAGYYGYTF